This is a list of T cell receptor beta chains from one sample in a study of blood T cell repertoires in COVID-19. The repertoire was sequenced with immunoSEQ multiplex PCR; TCRdb's copy has only in-frame clones and lacks some. The table records about 370,000 clones, 80% to 90% of them present only once. Sequencing used PBMCs or T cells enriched from blood (not recorded which). These receptors came from a young man who had recovered from COVID-19. Both conserved end residues are part of each CDR3. D genes are given only for firm matches. Not every row has a clone size; where given, it reads once, few, many or a size class.

>TRBV29-1|NA|TRBJ1-1|NA
CSVTRVGDTEAFF
TGCAGCGTCACCAGGGTAGGGGACACTGAAGCTTTCTTT
>TRBV2|NA|TRBJ1-5|TRBD1
CASSGTGGRSNQPQHF
TGTGCCAGCAGTGGGACAGGGGGTCGGAGCAATCAGCCCCAGCATTTT
>TRBV15|NA|TRBJ1-4|NA
CATSRVALRVKDEKLFF
TGTGCCACCAGCAGAGTAGCTCTCCGGGTTAAGGATGAAAAACTGTTTTTT
>TRBV12-5|NA|TRBJ2-2|NA
CASGLVRLPNTGELFF
TGTGCTAGTGGTTTGGTAAGACTACCGAACACCGGGGAGCTGTTTTTT
>TRBV20-1|NA|TRBJ2-1|NA
CSANRDEQFF
TGCAGTGCGAATAGAGATGAGCAGTTCTTC
>TRBV6-5|NA|TRBJ2-5|NA
CASSYREEQYF
TGTGCCAGCAGTTACAGGGAGGAGCAGTACTTC
>TRBV7-3|once|TRBJ1-1|TRBD1
CASSLGTGVITDEAFF
TGTGCCAGCAGCTTAGGGACAGGGGTCATAACCGATGAAGCTTTCTTT
>TRBV15|NA|TRBJ2-7|NA
CATSREQGREQYF
TGTGCCACCAGCAGAGAGCAAGGGAGGGAGCAGTACTTC
>TRBV4-2|NA|TRBJ2-1|NA
CASSQEGTVGNEQFF
TGTGCCAGCAGCCAAGAAGGGACTGTGGGGAATGAGCAGTTCTTC
>TRBV14|NA|TRBJ2-3|NA
CASSLRGVIDTQYF
TGTGCCAGCAGCCTGCGGGGCGTGATAGATACGCAGTATTTT
>TRBV7-9|NA|TRBJ2-7|TRBD2
CASSSSRTSASYEQYF
TGTGCCAGCAGCTCGTCACGGACTAGCGCCTCCTACGAGCAGTACTTC
>TRBV5-1|NA|TRBJ1-2|NA
CASSLELAAAGYTF
TGCGCCAGCAGCTTGGAGTTAGCAGCGGCGGGCTACACCTTC
>TRBV7-6|NA|TRBJ2-1|TRBD1
CASSLDTGGGYNEQFF
TGTGCCAGCAGCTTAGACACAGGGGGCGGGTACAATGAGCAGTTCTTC
>TRBV28|NA|TRBJ1-6|NA
CASKQGQTNSPLHF
TGTGCCAGCAAACAGGGACAAACGAATTCACCCCTCCACTTT
>TRBV24-1|NA|TRBJ2-2|NA
CATSESMNTGELFF
TGTGCCACCAGTGAGTCAATGAACACCGGGGAGCTGTTTTTT
>TRBV6-5|NA|TRBJ2-2|TRBD2
CASNGLAGGGELFF
TGTGCCAGCAACGGACTAGCGGGAGGCGGGGAGCTGTTTTTT
>TRBV20-1|NA|TRBJ1-2|NA
CSALYGYTF
TGCAGTGCCCTATATGGCTACACCTTC
>TRBV5-6|NA|TRBJ2-7|NA
CASSFNNYEQYF
TGTGCCAGCAGCTTCAACAACTACGAGCAGTACTTC
>TRBV4-2|NA|TRBJ2-3|NA
CASSQAQGGKDTQYF
TGTGCCAGCAGCCAAGCTCAGGGGGGTAAAGATACGCAGTATTTT
>TRBV2|NA|TRBJ2-3|TRBD2
CASSVGSGGRTDTQYF
TGTGCCAGCAGTGTTGGTAGCGGGGGAAGGACAGATACGCAGTATTTT
>TRBV12-5|once|TRBJ1-2|NA
CASGSYLYGYTF
TGTGCTAGTGGTTCCTACCTCTATGGCTACACCTTC
>TRBV6-6|few|TRBJ2-1|NA
CASSYSRRGSYNEQFF
TGTGCCAGCAGTTACTCGAGGCGCGGTTCCTACAATGAGCAGTTCTTC
>TRBV2|once|TRBJ1-1|NA
CASSESGVGAFF
TGTGCCAGCAGTGAATCGGGGGTGGGAGCTTTCTTT
>TRBV2|once|TRBJ2-7|NA
CASIGPGAPTYEQYF
TGTGCCAGCATCGGCCCAGGGGCGCCGACCTACGAGCAGTACTTC
>TRBV28|NA|TRBJ2-7|TRBD1
CASRRLTGGYEQYF
TGTGCCAGCCGCCGCCTGACAGGGGGCTACGAGCAGTACTTC
>TRBV28|once|TRBJ1-5|TRBD1
CASSFMAGPGQGGNQPQHF
TGTGCCAGCAGTTTCATGGCCGGCCCGGGACAGGGGGGCAATCAGCCCCAGCATTTT
>TRBV11-2|many|TRBJ2-1|NA
CASSPSRQVGQFF
TGTGCCAGCAGCCCAAGTAGACAGGTCGGGCAGTTCTTC
>TRBV30|NA|TRBJ1-2|TRBD1
CAWSAGTGRGYGYTF
TGTGCCTGGAGTGCCGGGACAGGGAGAGGGTATGGCTACACCTTC
>TRBV4-2|NA|TRBJ1-2|NA
CASSQDLAVNYGYTF
TGTGCCAGCAGCCAAGATTTGGCAGTTAACTATGGCTACACCTTC
>TRBV27|NA|TRBJ2-7|TRBD2
CASRLSSGRYYEQYF
TGTGCCAGCAGGCTATCGAGCGGGAGGTACTACGAGCAGTACTTC
>TRBV7-9|few|TRBJ2-1|TRBD2
CASSSSGRGALGEQFF
TGTGCCAGCAGCTCCAGTGGGAGGGGCGCATTGGGTGAGCAGTTCTTC
>TRBV6-6|NA|TRBJ2-5|NA
CASSARREETQYF
TGTGCCAGCAGTGCCAGGAGGGAAGAGACCCAGTACTTC
>TRBV29-1|NA|TRBJ1-1|TRBD1
CSVLRGPRNTEAFF
TGCAGCGTACTCAGGGGGCCACGGAACACTGAAGCTTTCTTT
>TRBV10-3|NA|TRBJ1-1|TRBD1
CAISEGTGGIKNTEAFF
TGTGCCATCAGTGAGGGGACAGGGGGCATCAAGAACACTGAAGCTTTCTTT
>TRBV6-5|NA|TRBJ2-7|TRBD2
CASERESYEQYF
TGTGCCAGCGAGCGGGAGAGCTACGAGCAGTACTTC
>TRBV6-6|NA|TRBJ2-1|TRBD1
CASSLSGQGNNEQFF
TGTGCCAGCAGTCTCAGTGGACAGGGAAACAATGAGCAGTTCTTC
>TRBV18|NA|TRBJ1-1|NA
CASSKKETTSTEAFF
TGTGCCAGCTCAAAAAAGGAGACGACGAGTACTGAAGCTTTCTTT
>TRBV9|NA|TRBJ2-6|NA
CASSPQNSGANVLTF
TGTGCCAGCAGCCCACAGAACTCTGGGGCCAACGTCCTGACTTTC
>TRBV5-1|NA|TRBJ1-2|TRBD1
CASSFGQEYYGYTF
TGCGCCAGCAGCTTCGGACAGGAGTACTATGGCTACACCTTC
>TRBV27|NA|TRBJ2-7|TRBD2
CASTASGAYRSYEQYF
TGTGCCAGCACCGCTAGCGGGGCATATCGGAGCTACGAGCAGTACTTC
>TRBV3-1/TRBV3-2|NA|TRBJ2-7|NA
CASSPAGQWAYEQYF
TGTGCCAGCAGCCCCGCGGGACAGTGGGCCTACGAGCAGTACTTC
>TRBV7-8|once|TRBJ1-4|TRBD1
CASSLSTGGGGELFF
TGTGCCAGCAGCTTATCAACAGGGGGCGGAGGCGAACTGTTTTTT
>TRBV29-1|NA|TRBJ2-7|TRBD2
CSVEGTSDYEQYF
TGCAGCGTTGAAGGGACTAGCGACTACGAGCAGTACTTC
>TRBV15|NA|TRBJ1-3|NA
CATSRPKGSPASGNTIYF
TGTGCCACCAGCAGACCCAAAGGGAGTCCCGCTTCTGGAAACACCATATATTTT
>TRBV25-1|NA|TRBJ1-1|NA
CASSVSGINTEAFF
TGTGCCAGCAGTGTTTCGGGGATTAACACTGAAGCTTTCTTT
>TRBV28|NA|TRBJ1-6|NA
CASSFNQLSSPLHF
TGTGCCAGCAGTTTTAATCAACTTTCATCACCCCTCCACTTT
>TRBV24-1|NA|TRBJ2-2|NA
CATSDLVMNTGELFF
TGTGCCACCAGTGATTTGGTAATGAACACCGGGGAGCTGTTTTTT
>TRBV7-2|NA|TRBJ2-3|NA
CASSLGDSSTDTQYF
TGTGCCAGCAGCTTAGGGGACTCTAGCACAGATACGCAGTATTTT
>TRBV5-1|few|TRBJ2-2|TRBD2
CASSPTSGMAGELFF
TGCGCCAGCAGCCCAACTAGCGGGATGGCCGGGGAGCTGTTTTTT
>TRBV21-1|NA|TRBJ2-3|NA
CASNPGSGVSTDTQYF
TGTGCCAGCAACCCCGGGAGCGGGGTTTCCACAGATACGCAGTATTTT
>TRBV7-8|NA|TRBJ2-7|TRBD2
CASSFKPSGGSYEQYF
TGTGCCAGCAGCTTTAAGCCTAGCGGGGGGTCCTACGAGCAGTACTTC
>TRBV6-2/TRBV6-3|NA|TRBJ1-2|TRBD1
CASSRTDRVYGYTF
TGTGCCAGCAGCCGGACCGACAGGGTGTATGGCTACACCTTC
>TRBV29-1|few|TRBJ1-1|NA
CSVDEGQNTEAFF
TGCAGCGTTGACGAAGGACAGAACACTGAAGCTTTCTTT
>TRBV5-1|NA|TRBJ2-7|TRBD1
CASSADREPYEQYF
TGCGCCAGCAGCGCGGACAGGGAACCCTACGAGCAGTACTTC
>TRBV20-1|NA|TRBJ1-1|NA
CSASLGGGNTEAFF
TGCAGTGCTAGTCTAGGGGGGGGGAACACTGAAGCTTTCTTT